This T cell receptor (beta chain) was recovered during a study of cytomegalovirus exposure and HLA in healthy donors. Study-wide results and caveats: Sequence variants that were highly shared formed a cluster that was likely a sequencing artifact.

Points on this clone: Its antigen is not known.

Vbeta (60) and Jbeta (13) primers were used in the PCR. The method was immunoSEQ multiplex PCR; TCRdb's version includes in-frame clones alone and lacks a portion of them. The table includes around 130,000 clones, approximately 85% detected once. The germline CDR1 and CDR2 sequences are ENHRY and SYGVKD. The CDR3 spans 13 residues. J gave up 5 bases and V 10 bases, and 5 bases lay outside the gene matches. While unrecorded immune exposures were likely, the donors were nominally healthy when sampled. Sequenced: PBMCs. The TCR was taken from a woman in her twenties or thirties in good health and CMV-seropositive. The rearrangement joins TRBV10-3 to TRBJ2-3; 11 bases are shared with TRBD2. In DNA, the CDR3 is TGTGCCAGCTACGGGACTAGCGGAGATACGCAGTATTTT. Translating gives CASYGTSGDTQYF.